The entry below gives a single T cell receptor beta chain sequence along with its context. This sample was taken from a study of blood T cell repertoires in COVID-19. Study background: COVID-19 samples collected from the United States, Italy and Spain covered acute and convalescent phases.

V dropped 4 bases and J dropped 10 bases, with 17 bases sitting between them. CDR3 length: 14 amino acids. Germline V gene lookup returns CDR1 MGHDK and CDR2 SYGVNS. Produced via immunoSEQ multiplex PCR; TCRdb's table is partial and in-frame only. In the table there are about 61,000 clones, around nine tenths of which are singletons. The chain is built from TRBV25-1 and TRBJ2-1, with D maybe TRBD2 (6 bases). This clonotype was sampled from a woman aged 45-65 years with active or convalescent COVID-19. Sequencing was carried out using peripheral blood. CDR3 loop: CASSGGEAKREQFF. DNA of the CDR3: TGTGCCAGCAGTGGGGGGGAGGCGAAGCGCGAGCAGTTCTTC.